The present entry profiles one T cell receptor (beta chain) with its context. Its antigen remains unidentified. The sample is drawn from a study of cytomegalovirus exposure and HLA in healthy donors. Across the study: About 85 million unique TCRs from HLA-typed donors were held in an early release of data. Notes on the study in general: Confirmation in vitro established that three CMV-associated chains were specific for CMV antigens.

V gave up 2 bases and J gave up 5 bases; unmatched junction bases: 7. From germline, CDR1 is SGHDT and CDR2 YYEEEE. The CDR3 is 14 amino acids. The PCR contained 60 Vbeta and 13 Jbeta primers. Libraries were prepared by immunoSEQ multiplex PCR; TCRdb keeps only in-frame clonotypes and omits some of them. In the table there are about 130,000 clones, 75% to 90% of which are singletons. This sequence joins TRBV5-6 and TRBJ2-7, with 7 bases that match TRBD1. The source of this sequence is a woman in her 30s in good health and CMV-seropositive. The sequenced material came from PBMCs. The CDR3 reads CASSFMTGTNEQYF. The CDR3 DNA sequence: TGTGCCAGCAGCTTTATGACAGGGACGAACGAGCAGTACTTC.